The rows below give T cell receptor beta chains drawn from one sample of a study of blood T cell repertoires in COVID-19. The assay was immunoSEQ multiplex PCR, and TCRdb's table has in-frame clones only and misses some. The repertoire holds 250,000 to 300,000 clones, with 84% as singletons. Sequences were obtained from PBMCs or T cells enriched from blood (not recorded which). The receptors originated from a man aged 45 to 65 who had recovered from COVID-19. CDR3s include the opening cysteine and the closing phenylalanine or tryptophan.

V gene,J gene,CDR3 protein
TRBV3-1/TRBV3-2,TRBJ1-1,CASNRVGNTEAFF
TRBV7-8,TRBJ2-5,CASSQTSGGETQYF
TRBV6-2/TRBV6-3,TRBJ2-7,CASSFQLAGVYEQYF
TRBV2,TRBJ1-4,CASSPSGTGNEKLFF
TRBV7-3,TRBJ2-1,CASSLLGGVDEQFF
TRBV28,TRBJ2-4,CASSLWTGVTKNIQYF
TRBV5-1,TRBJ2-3,CASSPGHTRTDTQYF
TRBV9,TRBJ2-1,CASSGGGSSYNEQFF
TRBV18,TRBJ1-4,CASSPPKSGTRPEKLFF
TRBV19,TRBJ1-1,CASSSLGGEAFF
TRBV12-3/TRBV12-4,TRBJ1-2,CASRPTGAYGYTF
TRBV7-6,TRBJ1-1,CASRQTGNTEAFF
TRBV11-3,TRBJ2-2,CASSLGQGNTGELFF
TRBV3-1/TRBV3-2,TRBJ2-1,CASSQGASGFSSYNEQFF
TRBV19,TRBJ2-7,CASTRLAGVGEQYF
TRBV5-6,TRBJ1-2,CASSARNGYTF
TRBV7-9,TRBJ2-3,CASSASSKRDLTDTQYF
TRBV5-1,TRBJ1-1,CASSIQGLNTEAFF
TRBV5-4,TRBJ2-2,CASSVGGGGTGELFF
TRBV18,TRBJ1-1,CASSPDSDRRNTEAFF
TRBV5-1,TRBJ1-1,CASRIGGTNTEAFF
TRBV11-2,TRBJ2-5,CASSLALLAGGPQETQYF
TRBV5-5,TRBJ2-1,CASSWSVYNEQFF
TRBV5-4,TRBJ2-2,CASSLGGNTGELFF